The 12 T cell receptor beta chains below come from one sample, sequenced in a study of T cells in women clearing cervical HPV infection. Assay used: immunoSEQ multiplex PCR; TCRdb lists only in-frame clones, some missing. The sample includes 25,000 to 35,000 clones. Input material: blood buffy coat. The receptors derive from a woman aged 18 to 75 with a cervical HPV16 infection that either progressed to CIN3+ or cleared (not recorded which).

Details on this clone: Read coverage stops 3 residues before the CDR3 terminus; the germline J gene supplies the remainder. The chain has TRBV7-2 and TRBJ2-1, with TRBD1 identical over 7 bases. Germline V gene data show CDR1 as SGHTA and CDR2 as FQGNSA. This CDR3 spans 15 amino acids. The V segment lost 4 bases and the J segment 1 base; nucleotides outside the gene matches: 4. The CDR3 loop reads CASSSDRNSYNEQFF. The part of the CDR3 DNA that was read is TGTGCCAGCAGCTCGGACAGGAATTCCTACAATGAG.

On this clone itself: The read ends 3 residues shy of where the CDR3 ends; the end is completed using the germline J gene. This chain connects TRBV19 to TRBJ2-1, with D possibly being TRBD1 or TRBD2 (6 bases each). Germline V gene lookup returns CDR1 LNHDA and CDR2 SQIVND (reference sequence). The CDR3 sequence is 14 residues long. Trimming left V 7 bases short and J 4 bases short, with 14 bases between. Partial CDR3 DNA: TGTGCCAGTATGCGGGACACCTCTTACAATGAG. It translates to CASMRDTSYNE. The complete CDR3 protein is CASMRDTSYNEQFF.

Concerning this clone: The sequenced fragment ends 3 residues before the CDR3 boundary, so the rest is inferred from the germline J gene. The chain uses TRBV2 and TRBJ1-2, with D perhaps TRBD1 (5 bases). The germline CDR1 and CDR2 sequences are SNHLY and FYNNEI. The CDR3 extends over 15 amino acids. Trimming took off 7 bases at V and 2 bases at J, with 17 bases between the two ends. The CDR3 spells CASMGGVFVNYGYTF. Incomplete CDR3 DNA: TGTGCCAGCATGGGGGGGGTCTTTGTCAACTATGGC.

The CDR3 spells CASRGAESSYEQYF. The CDR3 DNA, read in part, is TGTGCCAGCCGAGGGGCAGAGAGCTCCTACGAG. V is TRBV18 and J is TRBJ2-7; D tentatively reads TRBD1 or TRBD2 (5 bases each). The observed sequence ends 3 residues before the CDR3 terminus, with the missing tail filled in from the germline J gene. The CDR3 consists of 14 residues. V dropped 8 bases and J dropped 0 bases, with 14 bases sitting between them. The germline V gene has CDR1 KGHSH and CDR2 LQKENI.

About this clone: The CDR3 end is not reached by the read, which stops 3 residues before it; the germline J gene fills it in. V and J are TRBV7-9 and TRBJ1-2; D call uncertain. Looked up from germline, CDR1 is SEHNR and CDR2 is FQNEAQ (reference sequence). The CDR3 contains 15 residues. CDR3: CASSLVSSGDYDYTF. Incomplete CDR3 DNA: TGTGCCAGCAGCTTAGTCTCTAGCGGTGACTACGAC.

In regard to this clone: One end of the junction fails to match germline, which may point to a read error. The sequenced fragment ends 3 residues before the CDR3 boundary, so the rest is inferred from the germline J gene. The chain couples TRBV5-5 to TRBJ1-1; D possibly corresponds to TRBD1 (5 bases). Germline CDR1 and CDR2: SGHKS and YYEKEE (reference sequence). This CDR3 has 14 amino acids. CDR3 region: CASSQRQRNTDAFF. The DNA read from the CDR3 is TGTGCCAGCAGCCAGAGACAGAGGAACACTGAC.

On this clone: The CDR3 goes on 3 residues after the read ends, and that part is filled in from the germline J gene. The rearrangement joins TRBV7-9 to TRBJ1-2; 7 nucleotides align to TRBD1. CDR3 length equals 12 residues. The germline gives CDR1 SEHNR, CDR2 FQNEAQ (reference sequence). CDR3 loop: CASSIDRDDYTF. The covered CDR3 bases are TGTGCCAGCAGCATCGACAGGGACGAC.

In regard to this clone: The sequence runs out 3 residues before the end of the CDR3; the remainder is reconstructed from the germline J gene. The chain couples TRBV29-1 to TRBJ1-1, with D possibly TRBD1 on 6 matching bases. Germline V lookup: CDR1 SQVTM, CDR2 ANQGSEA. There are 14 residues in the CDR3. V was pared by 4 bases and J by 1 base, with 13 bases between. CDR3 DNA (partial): TGCAGCGTTGGAAACAGGGCAGCGAACACTGAA. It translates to CSVGNRAANTE. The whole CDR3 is CSVGNRAANTEAFF. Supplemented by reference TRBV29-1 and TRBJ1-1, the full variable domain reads SAVISQKPSRDICQRGTSLTIQCQVDSQVTMMFWYRQQPGQSLTLIATANQGSEATYESGFVIDKFPISRPNLTFSTLTVSNMSPEDSSIYLCSVGNRAANTEAFFGQGTRLTVV.

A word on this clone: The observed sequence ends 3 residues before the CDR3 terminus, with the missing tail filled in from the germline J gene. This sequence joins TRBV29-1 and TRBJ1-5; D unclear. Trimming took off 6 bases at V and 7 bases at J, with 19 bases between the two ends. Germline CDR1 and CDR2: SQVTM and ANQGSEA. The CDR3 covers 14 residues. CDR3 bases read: TGCAGCGTCCAATTCGGGGTGGGCGGCCAGCCC. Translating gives CSVQFGVGGQP. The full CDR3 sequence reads CSVQFGVGGQPQHF. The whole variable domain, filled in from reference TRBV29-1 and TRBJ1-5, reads SAVISQKPSRDICQRGTSLTIQCQVDSQVTMMFWYRQQPGQSLTLIATANQGSEATYESGFVIDKFPISRPNLTFSTLTVSNMSPEDSSIYLCSVQFGVGGQPQHFGDGTRLSIL.

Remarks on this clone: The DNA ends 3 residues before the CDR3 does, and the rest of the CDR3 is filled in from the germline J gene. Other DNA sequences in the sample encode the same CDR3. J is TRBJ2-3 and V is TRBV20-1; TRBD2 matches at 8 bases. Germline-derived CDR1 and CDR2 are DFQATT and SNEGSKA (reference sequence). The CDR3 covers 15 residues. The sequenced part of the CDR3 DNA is TGCAGTGCTAGAGCGCCCAGCGGGGGACCCATTGCG. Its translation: CSARAPSGGPIA. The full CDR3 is CSARAPSGGPIAQYF.

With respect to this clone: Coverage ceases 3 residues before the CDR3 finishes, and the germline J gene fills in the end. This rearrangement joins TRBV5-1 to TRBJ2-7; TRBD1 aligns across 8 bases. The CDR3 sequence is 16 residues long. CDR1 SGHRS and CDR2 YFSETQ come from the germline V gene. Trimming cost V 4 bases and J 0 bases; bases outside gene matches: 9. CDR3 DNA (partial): TGCGCCAGCAGCCTGGGGCCGGGACAGGCCTCCTACGAG. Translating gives CASSLGPGQASYE. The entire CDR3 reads CASSLGPGQASYEQYF.

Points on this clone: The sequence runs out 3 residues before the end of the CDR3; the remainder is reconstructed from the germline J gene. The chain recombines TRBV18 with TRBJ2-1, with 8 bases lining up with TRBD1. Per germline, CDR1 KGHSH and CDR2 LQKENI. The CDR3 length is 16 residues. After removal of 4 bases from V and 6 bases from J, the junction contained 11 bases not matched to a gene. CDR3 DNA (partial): TGTGCCAGCTCACGGACAGGGCAAGAGAGTGGCAATGAG. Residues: CASSRTGQESGNE. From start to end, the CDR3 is CASSRTGQESGNEQFF.